The rows below give T cell receptor beta chains drawn from one sample of a study of human T cells and chemical hapten exposure. TCRdb recomputed calls from the RACE reads with MiXCR, one row per CDR3 protein. The sample lists around 340,000 distinct CDR3 sequences; 5.5% to 8% were seen once. The sequencing used whole blood, collected in connection with sensitization to the hapten diphenylcyclopropenone (DPC). The receptors stem from a woman between 18 and 30 years old with alopecia areata. Some clones in this sample may be carry-over from other donors' samples. The CDR3 runs from the conserved cysteine through the conserved F or W. The D gene is left open where the match is weak. Clone sizes are given selectively: once, few, many, or a class where the clone is expanded.

v_gene: TRBV5-4; j_gene: TRBJ2-5; abundance: NA; d_gene: TRBD1; CDR3aa: CASSFMDRGRESQYF; CDR3nt: TGTGCCAGCAGCTTTATGGACAGGGGGCGAGAGTCCCAGTACTTC
v_gene: TRBV3-1; j_gene: TRBJ2-7; abundance: few; d_gene: NA; CDR3aa: CASSQDVTGPGGYEQYF; CDR3nt: TGTGCCAGCAGCCAGGATGTGACAGGCCCCGGCGGGTACGAGCAGTACTTC
v_gene: TRBV5-1; j_gene: TRBJ1-1; abundance: few; d_gene: TRBD1; CDR3aa: CASSRGTDPKAFF; CDR3nt: TGCGCCAGCAGCAGAGGGACAGACCCGAAAGCTTTCTTT
v_gene: TRBV28; j_gene: TRBJ2-3; abundance: many; d_gene: TRBD1; CDR3aa: CASSPGQATDTQYF; CDR3nt: TGTGCCAGCAGTCCGGGACAGGCGACAGATACGCAGTATTTT
v_gene: TRBV4-2; j_gene: TRBJ2-5; abundance: many; d_gene: NA; CDR3aa: CASSQDTRIPQETQYF; CDR3nt: TGTGCCAGCAGCCAAGATACCCGAATCCCTCAAGAGACCCAGTACTTC
v_gene: TRBV18; j_gene: TRBJ2-3; abundance: many; d_gene: NA; CDR3aa: CASSPRPSPPDTQYF; CDR3nt: TGTGCCAGCTCACCACGGCCTAGCCCTCCAGATACGCAGTATTTT
v_gene: TRBV2; j_gene: TRBJ2-7; abundance: NA; d_gene: TRBD2; CDR3aa: CASSEGSSSGGAYEQYF; CDR3nt: TGTGCCAGCAGCGAAGGTAGTTCTAGCGGGGGAGCCTACGAGCAGTACTTC
v_gene: TRBV20-1; j_gene: TRBJ2-1; abundance: few; d_gene: NA; CDR3aa: CSAREGTGYNEQFF; CDR3nt: TGCAGTGCTAGAGAAGGGACTGGCTACAATGAGCAGTTCTTC
v_gene: TRBV9; j_gene: TRBJ2-5; abundance: few; d_gene: NA; CDR3aa: CASSVRSRPSGETQYF; CDR3nt: TGTGCCAGCAGCGTACGGTCACGTCCGAGCGGGGAGACCCAGTACTTC
v_gene: TRBV4-1; j_gene: TRBJ2-3; abundance: NA; d_gene: TRBD1; CDR3aa: CASSQDPAQGGTDTQYF; CDR3nt: TGCGCCAGCAGCCAAGATCCGGCCCAGGGGGGCACAGATACGCAGTATTTT
v_gene: TRBV7-2; j_gene: TRBJ1-2; abundance: NA; d_gene: NA; CDR3aa: CASSSQTGGYGYTF; CDR3nt: TGTGCCAGCAGCTCCCAGACAGGAGGCTATGGCTACACCTTC
v_gene: TRBV6-2/TRBV6-3; j_gene: TRBJ1-1; abundance: many; d_gene: NA; CDR3aa: CASSNLRGVTEAFF; CDR3nt: TGTGCCAGCAGTAATTTGAGGGGCGTCACTGAAGCTTTCTTT
v_gene: TRBV28; j_gene: TRBJ2-7; abundance: NA; d_gene: NA; CDR3aa: CASRDSGVYEQYF; CDR3nt: TGTGCCAGCAGGGACAGCGGGGTATACGAGCAGTACTTC
v_gene: TRBV10-3; j_gene: TRBJ1-5; abundance: few; d_gene: NA; CDR3aa: CAISERGEQPQHF; CDR3nt: TGTGCCATCAGTGAGAGGGGGGAGCAGCCCCAGCATTTT
v_gene: TRBV12-3/TRBV12-4; j_gene: TRBJ1-4; abundance: NA; d_gene: NA; CDR3aa: CASSLGTLGQQEKLFF; CDR3nt: TGTGCCAGCAGTTTAGGGACGTTAGGACAACAGGAAAAACTGTTTTTT
v_gene: TRBV5-6; j_gene: TRBJ1-6; abundance: few; d_gene: NA; CDR3aa: CASSLRLRNSPLHF; CDR3nt: TGTGCCAGCAGCCTCCGACTGAGAAATTCACCCCTCCACTTT
v_gene: TRBV4-3; j_gene: TRBJ2-5; abundance: NA; d_gene: TRBD2; CDR3aa: CASSQFYSGGAETQYF; CDR3nt: TGCGCCAGCAGCCAATTTTATAGCGGGGGGGCGGAGACCCAGTACTTC
v_gene: TRBV7-2; j_gene: TRBJ2-3; abundance: many; d_gene: TRBD2; CDR3aa: CASSLGLAGGPGTQYF; CDR3nt: TGTGCCAGCAGCTTAGGCCTAGCGGGGGGGCCAGGTACGCAGTATTTT
v_gene: TRBV5-1; j_gene: TRBJ1-5; abundance: few; d_gene: NA; CDR3aa: CASSLDINQPQHF; CDR3nt: TGCGCCAGCAGCTTGGATATTAATCAGCCCCAGCATTTT
v_gene: TRBV7-2; j_gene: TRBJ1-6; abundance: few; d_gene: NA; CDR3aa: CASSLGSQQNSPLHF; CDR3nt: TGTGCCAGCAGCTTAGGTTCGCAACAAAATTCACCCCTCCACTTT
v_gene: TRBV5-4; j_gene: TRBJ2-7; abundance: NA; d_gene: NA; CDR3aa: CASSDQQRAYEQYF; CDR3nt: TGTGCCAGCAGCGACCAGCAAAGAGCCTACGAGCAGTACTTC
v_gene: TRBV2; j_gene: TRBJ1-1; abundance: NA; d_gene: TRBD1; CDR3aa: CASSFQGETEAFF; CDR3nt: TGTGCCAGCAGTTTTCAGGGGGAAACTGAAGCTTTCTTT
v_gene: TRBV6-5; j_gene: TRBJ1-2; abundance: NA; d_gene: NA; CDR3aa: CASSYSYYGFTF; CDR3nt: TGTGCCAGCAGTTACTCCTACTATGGCTTCACCTTC
v_gene: TRBV20-1; j_gene: TRBJ1-4; abundance: few; d_gene: NA; CDR3aa: CSARDTREKLFF; CDR3nt: TGCAGTGCTAGGGACACGAGGGAAAAACTGTTTTTT
v_gene: TRBV7-2; j_gene: TRBJ2-3; abundance: few; d_gene: NA; CDR3aa: CASLRGRGGNGDTQYF; CDR3nt: TGTGCCAGCTTGAGAGGAAGGGGGGGGAACGGAGATACGCAGTATTTT
v_gene: TRBV27; j_gene: TRBJ2-3; abundance: few; d_gene: NA; CDR3aa: CASSFRKIWRDRTDTQYF; CDR3nt: TGTGCCAGCAGTTTTCGGAAAATTTGGCGGGACCGCACAGATACGCAGTATTTT
v_gene: TRBV12-3/TRBV12-4; j_gene: TRBJ1-1; abundance: few; d_gene: NA; CDR3aa: CASSLGHPMNTEAFF; CDR3nt: TGTGCCAGCAGTTTGGGACACCCCATGAACACTGAAGCTTTCTTT
v_gene: TRBV7-8; j_gene: TRBJ1-1; abundance: NA; d_gene: NA; CDR3aa: CASSSRQSTEAFF; CDR3nt: TGTGCCAGCAGCTCCCGACAGAGCACTGAAGCTTTCTTT
v_gene: TRBV27; j_gene: TRBJ1-2; abundance: few; d_gene: NA; CDR3aa: CASSLSLNYGYTF; CDR3nt: TGTGCCAGCAGTTTGTCCCTTAACTATGGCTACACCTTC
v_gene: TRBV7-8; j_gene: TRBJ1-4; abundance: many; d_gene: TRBD1; CDR3aa: CASSLRDRGRNEKLFF; CDR3nt: TGTGCCAGCAGCTTAAGGGACAGGGGAAGGAATGAAAAACTGTTTTTT
v_gene: TRBV12-3/TRBV12-4; j_gene: TRBJ2-6; abundance: few; d_gene: NA; CDR3aa: CASSSYLQGTTGANVLTF; CDR3nt: TGTGCCAGCAGTTCCTATCTACAGGGAACGACTGGGGCCAACGTCCTGACTTTC
v_gene: TRBV10-3; j_gene: TRBJ2-6; abundance: many; d_gene: NA; CDR3aa: CAIRGRSRRSGANVLTF; CDR3nt: TGTGCCATCAGGGGACGTAGCAGGAGGTCTGGGGCCAACGTCCTGACTTTC
v_gene: TRBV27; j_gene: TRBJ1-2; abundance: NA; d_gene: NA; CDR3aa: CASSLIGQGTPRDGYTF; CDR3nt: TGTGCCAGCAGTCTAATAGGCCAGGGGACCCCGAGAGATGGCTACACCTTC
v_gene: TRBV4-3; j_gene: TRBJ2-7; abundance: NA; d_gene: NA; CDR3aa: CASSQDTGTSYEQYF; CDR3nt: TGCGCCAGCAGCCAAGATACAGGGACCTCCTACGAGCAGTACTTC
v_gene: TRBV6-5; j_gene: TRBJ1-6; abundance: NA; d_gene: NA; CDR3aa: CASSYARQEGPSISYNSPLHF; CDR3nt: TGTGCCAGCAGTTACGCCCGACAGGAGGGCCCCTCCATATCCTATAATTCACCCCTCCACTTT
v_gene: TRBV20-1; j_gene: TRBJ1-4; abundance: few; d_gene: NA; CDR3aa: CSALADGSNEKLFF; CDR3nt: TGCAGTGCTCTTGCGGACGGATCTAATGAAAAACTGTTTTTT
v_gene: TRBV6-5; j_gene: TRBJ1-1; abundance: few; d_gene: NA; CDR3aa: CASSVRERGTEAFF; CDR3nt: TGTGCCAGCAGTGTACGGGAGAGAGGCACTGAAGCTTTCTTT
v_gene: TRBV7-2; j_gene: TRBJ1-1; abundance: NA; d_gene: NA; CDR3aa: CASSSTRSAFF; CDR3nt: TGTGCCAGCAGCTCGACTCGCTCGGCTTTCTTT
v_gene: TRBV7-2; j_gene: TRBJ2-3; abundance: few; d_gene: NA; CDR3aa: CASSFKGASTDTQYF; CDR3nt: TGTGCCAGCAGCTTTAAAGGGGCTAGCACAGATACGCAGTATTTT
v_gene: TRBV12-3/TRBV12-4; j_gene: TRBJ2-1; abundance: NA; d_gene: TRBD2; CDR3aa: CASSPGLAFYNEQFF; CDR3nt: TGTGCCAGCAGTCCCGGACTAGCGTTCTACAATGAGCAGTTCTTC
v_gene: TRBV28; j_gene: TRBJ1-1; abundance: NA; d_gene: NA; CDR3aa: CASKGGQLMNTEAFF; CDR3nt: TGTGCCAGCAAGGGAGGACAGCTCATGAACACTGAAGCTTTCTTT
v_gene: TRBV18; j_gene: TRBJ1-1; abundance: few; d_gene: NA; CDR3aa: CASSPPFGRQNTEAFF; CDR3nt: TGTGCCAGCTCACCACCTTTTGGACGGCAGAACACTGAAGCTTTCTTT
v_gene: TRBV13; j_gene: TRBJ1-1; abundance: NA; d_gene: TRBD1; CDR3aa: CASSSWTGGKWNTEAFF; CDR3nt: TGTGCCAGCAGCTCCTGGACAGGGGGTAAATGGAACACTGAAGCTTTCTTT
v_gene: TRBV9; j_gene: TRBJ2-5; abundance: few; d_gene: TRBD2; CDR3aa: CASSSLGVAGMETQYF; CDR3nt: TGTGCCAGCAGCTCTCTGGGGGTAGCGGGGATGGAGACCCAGTACTTC
v_gene: TRBV20-1; j_gene: TRBJ2-5; abundance: many; d_gene: NA; CDR3aa: CSASTSVRETQYF; CDR3nt: TGCAGTGCTAGTACAAGCGTAAGAGAGACCCAGTACTTC
v_gene: TRBV7-8; j_gene: TRBJ2-3; abundance: NA; d_gene: NA; CDR3aa: CASSPKIGTQYF; CDR3nt: TGTGCCAGCAGCCCCAAGATTGGGACGCAGTATTTT
v_gene: TRBV27; j_gene: TRBJ1-5; abundance: few; d_gene: NA; CDR3aa: CASSLSPGNQPQHF; CDR3nt: TGTGCCAGCAGTTTAAGTCCAGGCAATCAGCCCCAGCATTTT
v_gene: TRBV18; j_gene: TRBJ1-4; abundance: many; d_gene: NA; CDR3aa: CASSPPNGGDGEKLFF; CDR3nt: TGTGCCAGCTCACCACCGAACGGGGGCGACGGTGAAAAACTGTTTTTT
v_gene: TRBV21-1; j_gene: TRBJ1-5; abundance: NA; d_gene: NA; CDR3aa: CASSPPDRGPNQPQHF; CDR3nt: TGTGCCAGCAGCCCCCCCGACAGGGGGCCCAATCAGCCCCAGCATTTT
v_gene: TRBV10-3; j_gene: TRBJ2-6; abundance: NA; d_gene: NA; CDR3aa: CAISESPLPRHVLTF; CDR3nt: TGTGCCATCAGTGAATCACCACTTCCACGCCACGTCCTGACTTTC
v_gene: TRBV6-5; j_gene: TRBJ2-3; abundance: large; d_gene: TRBD2; CDR3aa: CASKSSGTDTQYF; CDR3nt: TGTGCCAGCAAGTCTAGCGGTACAGATACGCAGTATTTT
v_gene: TRBV6-2/TRBV6-3; j_gene: TRBJ2-3; abundance: many; d_gene: NA; CDR3aa: CASSYSSTDTQYF; CDR3nt: TGTGCCAGCAGTTACTCTTCCACAGATACGCAGTATTTT
v_gene: TRBV12-3/TRBV12-4; j_gene: TRBJ1-1; abundance: once; d_gene: TRBD1; CDR3aa: CASSPKTGVDTEAFF; CDR3nt: TGTGCCAGCAGCCCTAAGACAGGGGTTGACACTGAAGCTTTCTTT
v_gene: TRBV4-3; j_gene: TRBJ1-1; abundance: few; d_gene: NA; CDR3aa: CASSQDTTGATEAFF; CDR3nt: TGCGCCAGCAGCCAAGATACGACGGGGGCCACTGAAGCTTTCTTT
v_gene: TRBV5-1; j_gene: TRBJ1-1; abundance: many; d_gene: NA; CDR3aa: CASILTPGSAEAFF; CDR3nt: TGCGCCAGCATCCTAACCCCGGGAAGCGCTGAAGCTTTCTTT
v_gene: TRBV5-5; j_gene: TRBJ2-1; abundance: NA; d_gene: TRBD2; CDR3aa: CASSLVSQGGNEQFF; CDR3nt: TGTGCCAGCAGCTTGGTTTCGCAGGGAGGGAATGAGCAGTTCTTC
v_gene: TRBV27; j_gene: TRBJ2-3; abundance: few; d_gene: NA; CDR3aa: CASITSRGGDTQYF; CDR3nt: TGTGCCAGCATTACATCACGGGGAGGTGATACGCAGTATTTT
v_gene: TRBV7-2; j_gene: TRBJ2-7; abundance: NA; d_gene: TRBD2; CDR3aa: CASSAGLDEQYF; CDR3nt: TGTGCCAGCAGCGCCGGACTAGACGAGCAGTACTTC
v_gene: TRBV11-3; j_gene: TRBJ2-1; abundance: few; d_gene: NA; CDR3aa: CASSFLSGGEQFF; CDR3nt: TGTGCCAGCAGCTTTCTTTCAGGTGGTGAGCAGTTCTTC